One and the same sample provided the 6 T cell receptor beta chains below, sequenced in a study of T cells in Graves' hyperthyroidism and ophthalmopathy. From RNA transcripts, TCR beta CDR3 regions were amplified. Carried out on the TCR CDR3, a first-round RT-PCR used the HTBI primer set. MiXCR, run by TCRdb on the multiplex PCR reads, gives a single entry per CDR3 protein. The sample includes a few hundred thousand distinct CDR3 sequences, 14% of them seen just once. The source material was blood. The receptors shown here come from a woman between 35 and 50 years old with Graves' hyperthyroidism.

This clonotype was seen ten or more times. The chain employs TRBV5-1 and TRBJ2-2, with 8 bases aligning to TRBD1. This CDR3 spans 15 amino acids. Per the germline V gene, CDR1 is SGHRS and CDR2 is YFSETQ. The trim removed 3 bases at V and 0 bases at J, leaving 1 base unmatched. CDR3 nucleotide sequence: TGCGCCAGCAGCTGGGGACAGGCGAACACCGGGGAGCTGTTTTTT. Its protein is CASSWGQANTGELFF.

This clonotype was found many times. The gene calls are TRBV6-1 and TRBJ2-1, with TRBD1 identical over 11 bases. CDR3 length: 14 residues. CDR1 and CDR2 (germline): MNHNS, SASEGT. Germline trimming cut 6 bases from V and 7 bases from J; bases unmatched to any gene: 5. CDR3 residues: CASSGDRGLNEQFF. In DNA form, the CDR3 reads TGTGCCAGCAGCGGGGACAGGGGGTTGAATGAGCAGTTCTTC.

This clonotype was observed at least ten times. The chain has TRBV7-2 and TRBJ2-1, with a weak D call TRBD1 (6 bases). Germline assignment: CDR1 SGHTA and CDR2 FQGNSA. V lost 0 bases and J lost 15, with 15 bases in between. CDR3 length equals 13 residues. The CDR3 sequence is CASSLAPGQLGFF. In DNA, the CDR3 is TGTGCCAGCAGCTTAGCGCCTGGACAGCTAGGGTTCTTC.

This clonotype came up many times. The genes are TRBV20-1 and TRBJ2-7, with 8 bases identical to TRBD1. V lost 6 bases to trimming and J lost 7 bases; unmatched junction nucleotides: 14. This CDR3 is built from 14 residues. Germline V gives CDR1 DFQATT, CDR2 SNEGSKA (reference sequence). CDR3: CSAITGQALSEQYF. DNA of the CDR3: TGCAGTGCCATCACGGGACAGGCCCTCTCTGAGCAGTACTTC.

The rearrangement links TRBV25-1 to TRBJ2-3, with TRBD2 identical over 11 bases. Unmatched junction bases numbered 3, after V lost 4 bases and J lost 3 bases. The germline CDR1 and CDR2 sequences are MGHDK and SYGVNS. CDR3 size: 15 residues. CDR3 bases: TGTGCCAGCAGTGGGGGACTAGCGGATACAGATACGCAGTATTTT. Its protein is CASSGGLADTDTQYF.

There are many counts of this clonotype. This chain links TRBV5-6 with TRBJ2-2; D is uncertain. Germline V gives CDR1 SGHDT, CDR2 YYEEEE. The CDR3 sequence is 16 residues long. The V end was cut by 4 bases, the J end by 1 base, with 14 bases between. The CDR3 region has the DNA TGTGCCAGCAGCCCTGACGGACGGATGAACACCGGGGAGCTGTTTTTT. It is translated as CASSPDGRMNTGELFF.